This T cell receptor beta chain derives from a study of T cells in Graves' hyperthyroidism and ophthalmopathy. Notes on the study in general: Most thyroid clonotypes that were expanded above 0.001 also turned up in blood.

Of note for this clonotype: Its antigen is still unknown.

In making diagnoses, clinical symptoms, serum thyroxine and TRAb, thyroid ultrasound and orbital computed tomography were all used. This CDR3 comprises 16 residues. The trim removed 6 bases at V and 2 bases at J, leaving 6 bases unmatched. Amplification yielded TCR beta CDR3 regions, with RNA transcripts as the source. An initial round of RT-PCR targeting the TCR CDR3 relied on the HTBI primer set. In TCRdb, the multiplex PCR reads were re-called with MiXCR into one record per CDR3 protein. Among under 400,000 distinct CDR3 sequences listed, about 25% were seen once. Sequenced sample: blood. This receptor was identified in a man between 50 and 59 years old with Graves' hyperthyroidism. The chain is built from TRBV12-3 or TRBV12-4 and TRBJ2-3; 12 nucleotides align to TRBD2. In DNA, the CDR3 is TGTGCCAGCAGCCGAGGACTAGCGGGATACACAGATACGCAGTATTTT. This encodes CASSRGLAGYTDTQYF.